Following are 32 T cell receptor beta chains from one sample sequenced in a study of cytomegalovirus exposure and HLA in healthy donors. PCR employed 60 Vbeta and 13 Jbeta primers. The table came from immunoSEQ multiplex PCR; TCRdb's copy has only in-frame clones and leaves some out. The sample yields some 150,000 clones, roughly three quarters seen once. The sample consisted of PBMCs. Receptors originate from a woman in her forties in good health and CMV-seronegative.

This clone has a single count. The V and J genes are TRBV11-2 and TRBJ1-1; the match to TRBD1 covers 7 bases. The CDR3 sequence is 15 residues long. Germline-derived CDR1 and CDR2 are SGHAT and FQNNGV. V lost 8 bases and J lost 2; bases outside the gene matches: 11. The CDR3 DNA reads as TGTGCCAGCCCCCCGATGAGACAGGGAAACACTGAAGCTTTCTTT. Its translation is CASPPMRQGNTEAFF.

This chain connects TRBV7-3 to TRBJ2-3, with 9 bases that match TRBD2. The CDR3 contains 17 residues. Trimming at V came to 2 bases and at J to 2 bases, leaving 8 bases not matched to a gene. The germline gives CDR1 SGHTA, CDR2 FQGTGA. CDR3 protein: CASSLSSSGALTDTQYF. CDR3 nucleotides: TGTGCCAGCAGCTTATCATCTAGCGGGGCGCTCACAGATACGCAGTATTTT.

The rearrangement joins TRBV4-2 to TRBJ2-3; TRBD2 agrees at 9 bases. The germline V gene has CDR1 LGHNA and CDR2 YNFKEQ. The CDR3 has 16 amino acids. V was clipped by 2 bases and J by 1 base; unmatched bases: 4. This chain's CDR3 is CASSQQAGGGTDTQYF. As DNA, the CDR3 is TGTGCCAGCAGCCAACAAGCGGGGGGCGGCACAGATACGCAGTATTTT.

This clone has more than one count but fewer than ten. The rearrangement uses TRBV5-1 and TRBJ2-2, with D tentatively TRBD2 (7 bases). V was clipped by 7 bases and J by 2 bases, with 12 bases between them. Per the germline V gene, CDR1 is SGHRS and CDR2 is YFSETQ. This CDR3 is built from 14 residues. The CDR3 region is CASAGAINTGELFF. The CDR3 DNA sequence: TGCGCCAGCGCGGGGGCCATTAACACCGGGGAGCTGTTTTTT.

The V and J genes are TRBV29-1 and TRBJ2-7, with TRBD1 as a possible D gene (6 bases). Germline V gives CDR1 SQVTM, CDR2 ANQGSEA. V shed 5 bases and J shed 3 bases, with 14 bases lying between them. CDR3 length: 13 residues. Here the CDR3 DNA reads TGCAGCGTTAAACCCGACAGGAACTACGAGCAGTACTTC. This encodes CSVKPDRNYEQYF.

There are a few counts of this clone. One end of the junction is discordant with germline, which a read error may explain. The CDR3 protein is CAISEKGTIEKLFF. The DNA for the CDR3 is TGTGCCATCAGTGAGAAGGGGACTATTGAAAAACTGTTTTTT. J is TRBJ1-4 and V is TRBV10-3, with TRBD1 as a possible D gene (5 bases). Germline CDR1 is ENHRY and CDR2 is SYGVKD. The CDR3 consists of 14 residues.

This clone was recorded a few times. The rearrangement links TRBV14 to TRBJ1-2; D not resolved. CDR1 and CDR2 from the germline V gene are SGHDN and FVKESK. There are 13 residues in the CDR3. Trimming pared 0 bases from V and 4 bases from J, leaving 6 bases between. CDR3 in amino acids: CASSQDPGYGYTF. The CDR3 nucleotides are TGTGCCAGCAGCCAAGATCCGGGCTATGGCTACACCTTC.

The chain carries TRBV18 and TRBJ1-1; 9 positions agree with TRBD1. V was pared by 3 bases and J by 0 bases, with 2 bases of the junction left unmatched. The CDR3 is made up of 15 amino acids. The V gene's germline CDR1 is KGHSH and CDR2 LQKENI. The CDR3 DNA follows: TGTGCCAGCTCACCGACAGGGGGGATGAACACTGAAGCTTTCTTT. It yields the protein CASSPTGGMNTEAFF. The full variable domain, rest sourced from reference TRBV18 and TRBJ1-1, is NAGVMQNPRHLVRRRGQEARLRCSPMKGHSHVYWYRQLPEEGLKFMVYLQKENIIDESGMPKERFSAEFPKEGPSILRIQQVVRGDSAAYFCASSPTGGMNTEAFFGQGTRLTVV.

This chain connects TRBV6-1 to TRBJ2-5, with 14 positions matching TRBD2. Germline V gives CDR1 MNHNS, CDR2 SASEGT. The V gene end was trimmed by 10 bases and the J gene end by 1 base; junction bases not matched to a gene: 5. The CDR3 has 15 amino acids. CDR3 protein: CATGLAGGSQETQYF. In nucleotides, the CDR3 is TGTGCCACCGGACTAGCGGGGGGCTCCCAAGAGACCCAGTACTTC.

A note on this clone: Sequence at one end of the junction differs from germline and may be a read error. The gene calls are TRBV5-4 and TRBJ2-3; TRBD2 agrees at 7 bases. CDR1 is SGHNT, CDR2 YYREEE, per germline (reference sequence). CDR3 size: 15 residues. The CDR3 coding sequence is TGTGCCAGCAGCTTAGCGGGGAGGAGCACAAATACGCAGTATTTT. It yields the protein CASSLAGRSTNTQYF. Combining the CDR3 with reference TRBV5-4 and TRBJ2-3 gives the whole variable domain ETGVTQSPTHLIKTRGQQVTLRCSSQSGHNTVSWYQQALGQGPQFIFQYYREEENGRGNFPPRFSGLQFPNYSSELNVNALELDDSALYLCASSLAGRSTNTQYFGPGTRLTVL.

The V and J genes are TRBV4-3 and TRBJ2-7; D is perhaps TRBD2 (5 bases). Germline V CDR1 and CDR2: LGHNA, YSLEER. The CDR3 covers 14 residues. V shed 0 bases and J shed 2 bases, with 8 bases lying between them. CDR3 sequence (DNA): TGCGCCAGCAGCCAAGAATCCGGGGCCTACGAGCAGTACTTC. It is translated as CASSQESGAYEQYF.

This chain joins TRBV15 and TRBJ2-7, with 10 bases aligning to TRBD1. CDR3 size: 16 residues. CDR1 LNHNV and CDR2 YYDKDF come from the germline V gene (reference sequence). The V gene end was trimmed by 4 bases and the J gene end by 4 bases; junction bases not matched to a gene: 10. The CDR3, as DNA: TGTGCCACCAGCATCTCCCCCGGGACAGGGGAATACGAGCAGTACTTC. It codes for CATSISPGTGEYEQYF.

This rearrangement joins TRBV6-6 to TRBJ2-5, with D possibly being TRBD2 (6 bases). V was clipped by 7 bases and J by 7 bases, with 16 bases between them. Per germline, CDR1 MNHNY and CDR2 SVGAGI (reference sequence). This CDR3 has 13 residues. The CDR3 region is CASTTGGEGTQYF. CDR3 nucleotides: TGTGCCAGCACCACCGGGGGTGAGGGGACCCAGTACTTC.

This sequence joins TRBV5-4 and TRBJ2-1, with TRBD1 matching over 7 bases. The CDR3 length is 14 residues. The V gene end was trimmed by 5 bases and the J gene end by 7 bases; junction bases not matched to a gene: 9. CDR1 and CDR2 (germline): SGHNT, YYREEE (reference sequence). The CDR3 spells CASRVRGSKNEQFF. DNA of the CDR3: TGTGCCAGCAGAGTCAGGGGGTCGAAGAATGAGCAGTTCTTC.

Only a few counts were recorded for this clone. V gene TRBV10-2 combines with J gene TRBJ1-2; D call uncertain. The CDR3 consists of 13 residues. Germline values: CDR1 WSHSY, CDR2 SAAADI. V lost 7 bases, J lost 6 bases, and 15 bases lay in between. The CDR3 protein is CASTWRPRDGYTF. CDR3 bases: TGCGCCAGCACTTGGCGGCCCCGGGATGGCTACACCTTC.

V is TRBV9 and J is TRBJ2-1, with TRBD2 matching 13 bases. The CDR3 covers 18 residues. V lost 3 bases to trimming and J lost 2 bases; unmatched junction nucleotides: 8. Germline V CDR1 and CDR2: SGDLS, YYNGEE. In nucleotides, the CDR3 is TGTGCCAGCAGCGCCTATATCGGGACTAGCGGGGCCTACAATGAGCAGTTCTTC. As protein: CASSAYIGTSGAYNEQFF. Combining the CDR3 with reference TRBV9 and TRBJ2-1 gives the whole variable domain DSGVTQTPKHLITATGQRVTLRCSPRSGDLSVYWYQQSLDQGLQFLIQYYNGEERAKGNILERFSAQQFPDLHSELNLSSLELGDSALYFCASSAYIGTSGAYNEQFFGPGTRLTVL.

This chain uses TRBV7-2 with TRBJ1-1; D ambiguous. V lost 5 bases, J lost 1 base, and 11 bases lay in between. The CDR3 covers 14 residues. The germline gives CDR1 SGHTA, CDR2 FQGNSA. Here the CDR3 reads CASSPGRGNTEAFF. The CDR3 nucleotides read TGTGCCAGCAGCCCCGGACGGGGGAACACTGAAGCTTTCTTT.

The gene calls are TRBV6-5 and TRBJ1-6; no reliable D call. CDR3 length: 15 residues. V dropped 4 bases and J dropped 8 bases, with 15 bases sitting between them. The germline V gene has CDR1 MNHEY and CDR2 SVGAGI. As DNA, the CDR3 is TGTGCCAGCAGTTTCGGCGAGGGCCTAGATTCACCCCTCCACTTT. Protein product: CASSFGEGLDSPLHF.

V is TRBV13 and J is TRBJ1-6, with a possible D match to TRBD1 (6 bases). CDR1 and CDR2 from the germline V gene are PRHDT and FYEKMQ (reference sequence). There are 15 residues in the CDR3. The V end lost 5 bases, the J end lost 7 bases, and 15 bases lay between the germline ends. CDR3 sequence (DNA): TGTGCCAGCAGCGACCGACAGAGGGGGAATTCACCCCTCCACTTT. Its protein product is CASSDRQRGNSPLHF.

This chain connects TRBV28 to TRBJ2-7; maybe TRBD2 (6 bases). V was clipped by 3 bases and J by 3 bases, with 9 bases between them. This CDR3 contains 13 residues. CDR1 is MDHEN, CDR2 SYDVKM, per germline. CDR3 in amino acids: CASSFGRGYEQYF. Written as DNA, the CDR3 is TGTGCCAGCAGTTTCGGGCGGGGCTACGAGCAGTACTTC.

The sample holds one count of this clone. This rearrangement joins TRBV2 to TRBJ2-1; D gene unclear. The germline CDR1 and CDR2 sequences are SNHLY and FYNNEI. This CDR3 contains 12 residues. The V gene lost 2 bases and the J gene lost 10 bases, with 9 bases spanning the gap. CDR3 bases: TGTGCCAGCAGTGAATGGGCCAGGGAGCAGTTCTTC. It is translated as CASSEWAREQFF.

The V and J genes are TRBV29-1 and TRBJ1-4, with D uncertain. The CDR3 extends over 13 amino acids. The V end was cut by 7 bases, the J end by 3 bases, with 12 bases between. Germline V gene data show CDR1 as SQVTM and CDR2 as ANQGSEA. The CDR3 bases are TGCAGCGCAAGGAGTTCGGCTAATGAAAAACTGTTTTTT. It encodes CSARSSANEKLFF.

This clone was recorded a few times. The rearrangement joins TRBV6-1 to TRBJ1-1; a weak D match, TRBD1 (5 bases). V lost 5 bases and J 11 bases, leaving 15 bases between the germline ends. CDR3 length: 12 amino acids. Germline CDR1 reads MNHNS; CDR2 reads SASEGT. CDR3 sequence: CASSQLGLYAFF. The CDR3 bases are TGTGCCAGCAGTCAATTGGGACTTTACGCTTTCTTT.

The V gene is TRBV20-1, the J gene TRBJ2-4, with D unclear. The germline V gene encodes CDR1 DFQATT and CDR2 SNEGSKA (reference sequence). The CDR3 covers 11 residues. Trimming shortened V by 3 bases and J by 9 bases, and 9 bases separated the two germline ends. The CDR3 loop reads CSASLSGIQYF. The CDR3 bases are TGCAGTGCTAGTCTTTCAGGCATTCAGTACTTC.

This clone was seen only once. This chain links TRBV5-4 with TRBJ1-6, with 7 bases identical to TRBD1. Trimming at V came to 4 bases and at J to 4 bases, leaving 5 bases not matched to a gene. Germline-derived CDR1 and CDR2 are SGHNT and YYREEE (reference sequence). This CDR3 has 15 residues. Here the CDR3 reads CASSMGQSYNSPLHF. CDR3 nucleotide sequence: TGTGCCAGCAGCATGGGACAGAGTTATAATTCACCCCTCCACTTT.

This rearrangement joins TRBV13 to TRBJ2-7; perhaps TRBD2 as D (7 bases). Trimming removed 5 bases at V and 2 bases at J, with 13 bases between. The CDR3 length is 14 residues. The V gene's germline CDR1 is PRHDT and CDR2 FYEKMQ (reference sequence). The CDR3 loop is CASSTRGGPYEQYF. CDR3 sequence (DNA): TGTGCCAGCAGCACCCGCGGGGGCCCCTACGAGCAGTACTTC.

The CDR3 loop reads CASSRERDRGLGEQFF. CDR3 in DNA: TGCGCCAGCAGCCGGGAGCGGGACAGGGGGCTAGGAGAGCAGTTCTTC. The chain joins TRBV4-3 to TRBJ2-1; 12 bases are shared with TRBD1. The CDR3 runs to 16 residues. V lost 4 bases and J lost 10; bases outside the gene matches: 11. The germline V gene has CDR1 LGHNA and CDR2 YSLEER.

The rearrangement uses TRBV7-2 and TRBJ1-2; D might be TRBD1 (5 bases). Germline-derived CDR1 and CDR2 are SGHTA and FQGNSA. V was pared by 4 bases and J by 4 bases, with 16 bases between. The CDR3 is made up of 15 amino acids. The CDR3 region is CASSSPGLGSYGYTF. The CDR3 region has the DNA TGTGCCAGCAGCTCGCCGGGACTTGGATCCTATGGCTACACCTTC.

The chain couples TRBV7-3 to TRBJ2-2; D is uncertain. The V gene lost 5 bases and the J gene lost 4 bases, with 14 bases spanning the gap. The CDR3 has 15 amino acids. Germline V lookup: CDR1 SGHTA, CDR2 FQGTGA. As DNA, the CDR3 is TGTGCCAGCAGCACCACTGGAACAGTCACCGGGGAGCTGTTTTTT. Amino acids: CASSTTGTVTGELFF.

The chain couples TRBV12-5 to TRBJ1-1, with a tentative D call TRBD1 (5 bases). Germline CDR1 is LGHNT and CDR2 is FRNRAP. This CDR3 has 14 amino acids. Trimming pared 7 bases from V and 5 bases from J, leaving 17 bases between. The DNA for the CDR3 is TGTGCTAGTGAAGGCAGGGAAGATGGGACTGAAGCTTTCTTT. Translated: CASEGREDGTEAFF.

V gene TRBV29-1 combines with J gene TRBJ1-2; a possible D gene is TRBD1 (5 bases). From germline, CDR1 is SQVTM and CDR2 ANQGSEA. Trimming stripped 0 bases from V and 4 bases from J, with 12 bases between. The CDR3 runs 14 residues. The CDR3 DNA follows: TGCAGCGTTGAAGATGGGGCGTTGATCTATGGCTACACCTTC. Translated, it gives CSVEDGALIYGYTF.

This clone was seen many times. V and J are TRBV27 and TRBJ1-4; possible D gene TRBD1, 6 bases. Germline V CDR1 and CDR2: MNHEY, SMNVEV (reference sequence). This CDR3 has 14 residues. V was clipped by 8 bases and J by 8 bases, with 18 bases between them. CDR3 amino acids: CASFPQGFGEKLFF. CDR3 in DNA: TGTGCCAGCTTTCCACAGGGTTTCGGGGAAAAACTGTTTTTT.